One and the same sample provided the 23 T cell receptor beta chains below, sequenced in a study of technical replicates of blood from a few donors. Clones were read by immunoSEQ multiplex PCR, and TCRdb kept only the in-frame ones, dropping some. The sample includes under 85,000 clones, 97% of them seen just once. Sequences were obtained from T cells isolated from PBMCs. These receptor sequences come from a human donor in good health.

Here the CDR3 DNA reads TGCGCCAGCAGCCAACCGCCCTCAGGTAATTACGAGCAGTACTTC. It yields the protein CASSQPPSGNYEQYF. The gene calls are TRBV4-1 and TRBJ2-7, with D unresolved. This CDR3 has 15 amino acids. Germline assignment: CDR1 MGHRA and CDR2 YSYEKL. Trimming shortened V by 2 bases and J by 4 bases, and 15 bases separated the two germline ends.

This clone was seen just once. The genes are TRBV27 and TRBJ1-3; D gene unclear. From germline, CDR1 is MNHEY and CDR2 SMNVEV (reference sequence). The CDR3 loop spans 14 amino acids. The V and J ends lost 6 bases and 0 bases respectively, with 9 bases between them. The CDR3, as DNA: TGTGCCAGCAGCCTTCGGAGCTCTGGAAACACCATATATTTT. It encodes CASSLRSSGNTIYF.

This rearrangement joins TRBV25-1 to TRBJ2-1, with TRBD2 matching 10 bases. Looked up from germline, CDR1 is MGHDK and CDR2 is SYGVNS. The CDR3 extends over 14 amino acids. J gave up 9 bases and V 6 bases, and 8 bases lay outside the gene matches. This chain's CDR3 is CASSGTSVVGEQFF. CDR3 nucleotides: TGTGCCAGCAGCGGGACTAGCGTGGTTGGTGAGCAGTTCTTC.

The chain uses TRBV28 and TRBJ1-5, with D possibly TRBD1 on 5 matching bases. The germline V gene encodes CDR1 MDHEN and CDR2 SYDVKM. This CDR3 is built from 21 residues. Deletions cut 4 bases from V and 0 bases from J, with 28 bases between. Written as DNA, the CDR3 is TGTGCCAGCAGTTCGGACCTGACAGACCACTCGTACCTTTATAGCAATCAGCCCCAGCATTTT. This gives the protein CASSSDLTDHSYLYSNQPQHF.

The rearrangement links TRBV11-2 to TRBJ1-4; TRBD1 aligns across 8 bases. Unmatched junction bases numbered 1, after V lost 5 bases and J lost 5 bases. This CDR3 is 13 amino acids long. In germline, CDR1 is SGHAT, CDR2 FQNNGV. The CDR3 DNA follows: TGTGCCAGCAGCAGGGACAGGAATGAAAAACTGTTTTTT. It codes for CASSRDRNEKLFF.

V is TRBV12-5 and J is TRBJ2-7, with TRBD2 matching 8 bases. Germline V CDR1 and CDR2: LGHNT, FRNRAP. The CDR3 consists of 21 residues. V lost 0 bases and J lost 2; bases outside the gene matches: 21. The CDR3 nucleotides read TGTGCTAGTGGTTTGGTACGTTCCTTTCCGCGATCCGGGGGGGTGGCCTACGAGCAGTACTTC. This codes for CASGLVRSFPRSGGVAYEQYF.

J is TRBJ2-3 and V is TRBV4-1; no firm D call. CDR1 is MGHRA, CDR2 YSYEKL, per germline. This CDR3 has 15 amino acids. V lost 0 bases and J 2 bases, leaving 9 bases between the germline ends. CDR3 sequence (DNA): TGCGCCAGCAGCCAAGAGGGCACCTACACAGATACGCAGTATTTT. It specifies CASSQEGTYTDTQYF.

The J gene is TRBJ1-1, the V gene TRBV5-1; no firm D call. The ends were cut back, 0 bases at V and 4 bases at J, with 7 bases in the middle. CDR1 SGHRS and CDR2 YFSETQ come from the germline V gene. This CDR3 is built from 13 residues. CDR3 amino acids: CASSLASVTEAFF. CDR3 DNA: TGCGCCAGCAGCTTGGCCAGTGTCACTGAAGCTTTCTTT.

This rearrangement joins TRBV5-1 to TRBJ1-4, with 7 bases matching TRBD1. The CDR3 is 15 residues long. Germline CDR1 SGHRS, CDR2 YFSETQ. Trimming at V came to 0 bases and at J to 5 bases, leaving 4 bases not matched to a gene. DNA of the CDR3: TGCGCCAGCAGCTTGGGGTGGGACAGAAATGAAAAACTGTTTTTT. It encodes CASSLGWDRNEKLFF.

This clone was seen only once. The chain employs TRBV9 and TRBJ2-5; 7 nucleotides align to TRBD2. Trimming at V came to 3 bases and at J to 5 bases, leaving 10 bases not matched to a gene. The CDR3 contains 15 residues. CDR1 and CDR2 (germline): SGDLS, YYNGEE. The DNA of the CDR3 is TGTGCCAGCAGCGAGTGGGGGGGAGCGGGTGAGACCCAGTACTTC. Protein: CASSEWGGAGETQYF.

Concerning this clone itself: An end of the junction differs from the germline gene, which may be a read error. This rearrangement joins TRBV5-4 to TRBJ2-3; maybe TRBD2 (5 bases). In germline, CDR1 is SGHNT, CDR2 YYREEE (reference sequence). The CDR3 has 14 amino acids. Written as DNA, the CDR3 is TGTGCCAGCAGCTTCTGGGCTAGCACTGATACGCAGTATTTT. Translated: CASSFWASTDTQYF. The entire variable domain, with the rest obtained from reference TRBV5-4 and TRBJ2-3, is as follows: ETGVTQSPTHLIKTRGQQVTLRCSSQSGHNTVSWYQQALGQGPQFIFQYYREEENGRGNFPPRFSGLQFPNYSSELNVNALELDDSALYLCASSFWASTDTQYFGPGTRLTVL.

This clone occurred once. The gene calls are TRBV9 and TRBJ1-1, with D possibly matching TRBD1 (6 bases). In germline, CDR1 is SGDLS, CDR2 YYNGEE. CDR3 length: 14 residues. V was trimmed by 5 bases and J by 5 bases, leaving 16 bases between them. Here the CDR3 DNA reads TGTGCCAGCAGTAGGACAGAGCAAAGGACTGAAGCTTTCTTT. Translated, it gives CASSRTEQRTEAFF. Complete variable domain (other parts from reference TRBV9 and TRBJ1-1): DSGVTQTPKHLITATGQRVTLRCSPRSGDLSVYWYQQSLDQGLQFLIQYYNGEERAKGNILERFSAQQFPDLHSELNLSSLELGDSALYFCASSRTEQRTEAFFGQGTRLTVV.

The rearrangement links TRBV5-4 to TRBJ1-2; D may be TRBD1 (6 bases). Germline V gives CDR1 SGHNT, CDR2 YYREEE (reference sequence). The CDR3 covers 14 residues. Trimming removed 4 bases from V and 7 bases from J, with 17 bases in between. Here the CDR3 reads CASSVGTPPSGYTF. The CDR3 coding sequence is TGTGCCAGCAGCGTTGGGACACCTCCGAGTGGCTACACCTTC.

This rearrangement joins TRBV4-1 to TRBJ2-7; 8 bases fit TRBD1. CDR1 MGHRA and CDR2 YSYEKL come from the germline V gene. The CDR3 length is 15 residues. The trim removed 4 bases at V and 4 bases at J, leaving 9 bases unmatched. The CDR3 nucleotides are TGCGCCAGCAGCCTACAGGGGGATTTTGTTTACGAGCAGTACTTC. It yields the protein CASSLQGDFVYEQYF.

Written as DNA, the CDR3 is TGTGCCAGCAGATGGACAGGGAATCAGCCCCAGCATTTT. Its translation is CASRWTGNQPQHF. J is TRBJ1-5 and V is TRBV28, with TRBD1 identical over 8 bases. V was pared by 6 bases and J by 4 bases, with 2 bases of the junction left unmatched. Germline loops: CDR1 MDHEN, CDR2 SYDVKM. CDR3 length: 13 residues.

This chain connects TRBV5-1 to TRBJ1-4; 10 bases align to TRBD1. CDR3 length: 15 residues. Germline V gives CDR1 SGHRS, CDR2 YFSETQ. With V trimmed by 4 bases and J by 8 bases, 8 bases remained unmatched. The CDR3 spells CASSPGTGDDEKLFF. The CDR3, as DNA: TGCGCCAGCAGCCCGGGGACAGGGGACGACGAAAAACTGTTTTTT.

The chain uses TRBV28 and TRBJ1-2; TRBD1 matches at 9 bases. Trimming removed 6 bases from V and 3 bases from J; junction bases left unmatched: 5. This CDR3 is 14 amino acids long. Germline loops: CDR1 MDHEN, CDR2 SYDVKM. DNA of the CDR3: TGTGCCAGCAGCCAACAGGGGGCGGACTATGGCTACACCTTC. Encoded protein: CASSQQGADYGYTF.

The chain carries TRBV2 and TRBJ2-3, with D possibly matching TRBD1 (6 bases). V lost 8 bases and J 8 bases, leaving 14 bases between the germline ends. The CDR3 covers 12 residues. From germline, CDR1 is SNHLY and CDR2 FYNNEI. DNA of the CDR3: TGTGCCAGCCATCAGGGGAGAAGTACGCAGTATTTT. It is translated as CASHQGRSTQYF. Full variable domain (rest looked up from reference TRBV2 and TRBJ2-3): EPEVTQTPSHQVTQMGQEVILRCVPISNHLYFYWYRQILGQKVEFLVSFYNNEISEKSEIFDDQFSVERPDGSNFTLKIRSTKLEDSAMYFCASHQGRSTQYFGPGTRLTVL.

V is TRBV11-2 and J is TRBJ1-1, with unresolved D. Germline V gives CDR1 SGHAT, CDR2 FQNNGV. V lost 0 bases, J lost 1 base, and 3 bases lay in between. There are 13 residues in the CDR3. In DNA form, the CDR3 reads TGTGCCAGCAGCTTAGAGGCGAACACTGAAGCTTTCTTT. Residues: CASSLEANTEAFF.

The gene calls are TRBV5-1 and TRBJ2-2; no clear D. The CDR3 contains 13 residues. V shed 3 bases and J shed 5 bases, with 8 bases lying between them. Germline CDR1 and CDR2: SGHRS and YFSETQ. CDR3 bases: TGCGCCAGCAGCTCCGTTACTACCGGGGAGCTGTTTTTT. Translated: CASSSVTTGELFF.

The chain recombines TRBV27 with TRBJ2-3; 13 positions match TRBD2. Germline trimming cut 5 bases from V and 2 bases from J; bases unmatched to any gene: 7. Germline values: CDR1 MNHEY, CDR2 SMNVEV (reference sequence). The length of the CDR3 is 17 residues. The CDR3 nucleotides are TGTGCCAGCAGTAGGACTAGCGGGAGCTTGATCACAGATACGCAGTATTTT. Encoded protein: CASSRTSGSLITDTQYF.

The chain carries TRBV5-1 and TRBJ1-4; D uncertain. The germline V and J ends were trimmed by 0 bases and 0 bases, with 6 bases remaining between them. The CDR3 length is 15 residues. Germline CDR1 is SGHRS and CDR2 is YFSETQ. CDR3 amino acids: CASSLDYATNEKLFF. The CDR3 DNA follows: TGCGCCAGCAGCTTGGATTATGCAACTAATGAAAAACTGTTTTTT.

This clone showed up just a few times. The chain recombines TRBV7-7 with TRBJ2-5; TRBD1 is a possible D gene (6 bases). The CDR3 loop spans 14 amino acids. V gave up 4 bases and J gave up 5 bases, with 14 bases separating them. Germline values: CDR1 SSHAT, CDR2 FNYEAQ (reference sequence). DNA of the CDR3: TGTGCCAGCAGCTCCCCAGGGGCCGGGGAGACCCAGTACTTC. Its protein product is CASSSPGAGETQYF.